Presented here are 21 T cell receptor beta chains from one specimen sequenced in a study of synovial regulatory T cells in juvenile arthritis (dated by TCRdb to between 2015 and 2016). The investigation overall reported the following: Compared with other blood Treg cells, blood iaTreg cells had lower TCR diversity, a finding consistent with antigen-driven expansion.

The library was built by means of the immunoSEQ multiplex PCR assay. TCRdb re-hosts the immuneACCESS table, in-frame sequences only. Its copies lack some clones; in the studies checked, an unresolved V gene accounts for under half of them, and the cause for the rest is not known. The table of this sample itemizes 800 to 1,100 clones. The top ten clones comprise under 4.5% of the sample. These receptors' targets are unknown. The sample was Treg cells from blood. In the paper's terms, the cell subset or site label means: HLA-DR+ inflammation-associated blood Treg cells. These receptors were taken from a donor under 30 with juvenile idiopathic arthritis.

By frequency, this clone registers medium-sized. This rearrangement joins TRBV16 to TRBJ1-2. From germline, CDR1 is KGHSY and CDR2 FQNENV. This CDR3 spans 12 amino acids. No DNA has been recorded. The CDR3 protein is CASSQTGGGYTF. The full variable domain, in which reference TRBV16 and TRBJ1-2 provide the parts outside the CDR3, is GEEVAQTPKHLVRGEGQKAKLYCAPIKGHSYVFWYQQVLKNEFKFLISFQNENVFDETGMPKERFSAKCLPNSPCSLEIQATKLEDSAVYFCASSQTGGGYTFGSGTRLTVV.

This clone is identified as medium-sized from frequency. CDR3 sequence: CASSYGTGNQPQHF. The V call is TRBV6-5, the J call TRBJ1-5; lacking DNA, the TRBD1 call made by TCRdb goes unchecked. The CDR3 spans 14 residues. DNA is not recorded here. Looked up from germline, CDR1 is MNHEY and CDR2 is SVGAGI.

By frequency, this clone is medium-sized. The chain links TRBV19 to TRBJ1-4. Germline V gives CDR1 LNHDA, CDR2 SQIVND (reference sequence). The CDR3 extends over 14 amino acids. No DNA sequence is on record. This CDR3 reads CASRGTGPREKLFF.

This clone is deemed medium-sized by its frequency. V usage is TRBV7-2 and J usage is TRBJ2-2. CDR3 length: 14 residues. The entry carries no DNA sequence. Germline CDR1 reads SGHTA; CDR2 reads FQGNSA. This chain's CDR3 is CASSPLDWGGELFF. The entire variable domain, with the rest obtained from reference TRBV7-2 and TRBJ2-2, is as follows: GAGVSQSPSNKVTEKGKDVELRCDPISGHTALYWYRQSLGQGLEFLIYFQGNSAPDKSGLPSDRFSAERTGGSVSTLTIQRTQQEDSAVYLCASSPLDWGGELFFGEGSRLTVL.

This clone is called large based on its frequency. The V call is TRBV2, the J call TRBJ2-7; TCRdb reports TRBD1, a call that lacks DNA to check it against. CDR1 and CDR2 from the germline V gene are SNHLY and FYNNEI. The CDR3 spans 13 residues. There is no recorded DNA. CDR3 amino acids: CASDGDSTYEQYF.

Considering frequency, this clone is medium-sized. V and J are TRBV5-4 and TRBJ1-2. The CDR3 has 14 amino acids. DNA for this receptor is not on file. Germline V gene sequence: CDR1 SGHNT, CDR2 YYREEE (reference sequence). CDR3 in amino acids: CASSPSQANYGYTF.

This clone is called medium-sized based on its frequency. The rearrangement uses TRBV6-6 and TRBJ2-1. The CDR3 sequence is 16 residues long. DNA is not recorded here. Germline CDR1 MNHNY, CDR2 SVGAGI (reference sequence). Here the CDR3 reads CASSYSARGGYNEQFF.

Considering frequency, this clone is medium-sized (0.01 to 0.1%). The chain has TRBV6-5 and TRBJ2-2. The CDR3 spans 15 residues. The entry carries no DNA sequence. Germline CDR1 and CDR2: MNHEY and SVGAGI. CDR3 region: CASTPRDPYTGELFF.

By frequency, this clone registers medium-sized. This chain uses TRBV9 with TRBJ1-1; TCRdb indicates TRBD1, and absent DNA this call remains unverified. The length of the CDR3 is 14 residues. No DNA has been recorded. Germline-derived CDR1 and CDR2 are SGDLS and YYNGEE. CDR3 residues: CASSVGRAKTEAFF.

This clone is classed as medium-sized by frequency. The V and J genes are TRBV6-5 and TRBJ2-6; the TCRdb call, TRBD2, lacks DNA for checking. Germline CDR1 and CDR2: MNHEY and SVGAGI. CDR3 length: 15 residues. No DNA is listed. The chain's CDR3 is CASRGLTSGANVLTF.

Measured by frequency, this clone is medium-sized. The V and J genes are TRBV28 and TRBJ1-1; TCRdb's D call of TRBD1 is untestable without DNA. CDR3 length: 14 residues. No DNA accompanies this entry. Germline assignment: CDR1 MDHEN and CDR2 SYDVKM. The chain's CDR3 is CASSVGQYGTEAFF.

Its frequency marks this clone as medium-sized (0.01 to 0.1%). The rearrangement uses TRBV6-6 and TRBJ1-2; lacking DNA, the TRBD1 call made by TCRdb goes unchecked. This CDR3 comprises 16 residues. Only the protein sequence is given. Per the germline V gene, CDR1 is MNHNY and CDR2 is SVGAGI (reference sequence). The CDR3 loop is CASSYSPDRVYYGYTF.

Frequency places this clone as large. The CDR3 sequence: CASQGLGHYGYTF. This rearrangement joins TRBV7-9 to TRBJ1-2; the D call from TCRdb, TRBD1, cannot be confirmed without DNA. The germline CDR1 and CDR2 sequences are SEHNR and FQNEAQ (reference sequence). The CDR3 runs 13 residues. This entry has no DNA.

This clone shows up as medium-sized by frequency. The chain links TRBV14 to TRBJ2-3. This CDR3 spans 16 amino acids. The record lacks a DNA sequence. The germline V gene encodes CDR1 SGHDN and CDR2 FVKESK. This chain's CDR3 is CASSLLSWDPTDTQYF.

Judged by frequency, this clone is medium-sized (0.01 to 0.1%). The chain combines TRBV11-2 with TRBJ2-1; the TCRdb call, TRBD2, lacks DNA for checking. Germline V gene lookup returns CDR1 SGHAT and CDR2 FQNNGV. The CDR3 spans 16 residues. No coding sequence is recorded. The CDR3 sequence is CASSLVGAGAVDEQFF.

This clone is deemed medium-sized by its frequency. The rearrangement links TRBV4-1 to TRBJ2-2. Germline V gives CDR1 MGHRA, CDR2 YSYEKL. The CDR3 loop spans 16 amino acids. DNA is not on record. This chain's CDR3 is CASSQGSGPTAGELFF.

This clone registers large by frequency. The chain is built from TRBV5-1 and TRBJ1-1. The CDR3 runs to 14 residues. The record lacks a DNA sequence. Germline V gives CDR1 SGHRS, CDR2 YFSETQ. CDR3 region: CASAQGTSNTEAFF.

This clone ranks as medium-sized in terms of frequency. The chain combines TRBV10-2 with TRBJ2-1; TCRdb indicates TRBD2, and absent DNA this call remains unverified. CDR3 length: 17 amino acids. Only the protein is available. Germline CDR1 WSHSY, CDR2 SAAADI. The CDR3 protein is CASSESAAATSYNEQFF.

This clone is identified as medium-sized from frequency. The V call is TRBV7-2, the J call TRBJ2-5; TCRdb selects TRBD2, and the lack of DNA leaves this call unchecked. Looked up from germline, CDR1 is SGHTA and CDR2 is FQGNSA. This CDR3 spans 18 amino acids. This entry has no DNA. The CDR3 reads CASSSHRGTSGSSETQYF.

This clone is identified as medium-sized from frequency. The chain joins TRBV19 to TRBJ2-2. This CDR3 is 15 amino acids long. The entry carries no DNA sequence. Germline CDR1 reads LNHDA; CDR2 reads SQIVND (reference sequence). The CDR3 sequence: CASSMGRVRDGELFF.

Frequency places this clone as medium-sized. The chain combines TRBV7-9 with TRBJ1-1. CDR1 SEHNR and CDR2 FQNEAQ come from the germline V gene (reference sequence). The CDR3 contains 17 residues. The DNA is unrecorded. CDR3 residues: CASSFPPLRPLNTEAFF.